This TCR beta chain derives from a study of blood T cell repertoires in COVID-19. At the level of the study: There were acute and convalescent COVID-19 samples, and they came from the United States, Italy and Spain. From T cells, B-cell-depleted T cells, or PBMCs came the material, which was cDNA or gDNA.

Produced via immunoSEQ multiplex PCR; TCRdb's table is partial and in-frame only. Of a few hundred thousand clones listed, around four fifths were seen once; the top ten hold about 4.5%. The TCR sequence derives from a man aged 55 to 69 who had recovered from COVID-19. The sample comprised peripheral blood.

DNA for the CDR3: TGTGCCTGGAGTGACGGGACGAACACCGGGGAGCTGTTTTTT. Encoded protein: CAWSDGTNTGELFF. The chain has TRBV30 and TRBJ2-2; the D gene is possibly TRBD2 (5 bases). Germline V gives CDR1 GTSNPN, CDR2 SVGIG (reference sequence). Trimming pared 1 base from V and 0 bases from J, leaving 6 bases between. CDR3 length: 14 residues.